The next 23 T cell receptor beta chains were all read from a single sample in a study of shared clonotypes between healthy human individuals. Naive CD8 isolation took CD45RO-negative cells positively selected for CCR7 and excluded terminally differentiated effector memory CD45RA+ cells. The assay was immunoSEQ multiplex PCR, and TCRdb's table has in-frame clones only and misses some. The sample lists about 800,000 clones, roughly 96% occurring once. What was sequenced was naive CD8+ T cells sorted from blood. All receptors come from a young man in good health.

Only one count was recorded for this clone. Different DNA sequences within this sample yield the same CDR3. The rearrangement links TRBV15 to TRBJ2-7; D is possibly TRBD1 (7 bases). Germline values: CDR1 LNHNV, CDR2 YYDKDF (reference sequence). Trimming took off 0 bases at V and 2 bases at J, with 8 bases between the two ends. The CDR3 is 14 residues long. In nucleotides, the CDR3 is TGTGCCACCAGCAGAGACAGGGGGGCCTACGAGCAGTACTTC. This translates into CATSRDRGAYEQYF.

The chain couples TRBV29-1 to TRBJ1-1, with D uncertain. The CDR3 consists of 13 residues. Germline V gene sequence: CDR1 SQVTM, CDR2 ANQGSEA. V shed 4 bases and J shed 11 bases, with 20 bases lying between them. CDR3 in DNA: TGCAGCGTTGTAAGCCCTTCCGGACCGGAGGCTTTCTTT. As protein: CSVVSPSGPEAFF.

The chain uses TRBV5-6 and TRBJ2-1; D call uncertain. Per the germline V gene, CDR1 is SGHDT and CDR2 is YYEEEE. V shed 5 bases and J shed 5 bases, with 11 bases lying between them. This CDR3 spans 13 amino acids. CDR3 sequence reads: CASSGIGNNEQFF. The CDR3 DNA reads as TGTGCCAGCAGTGGGATCGGAAACAATGAGCAGTTCTTC.

This sequence joins TRBV19 and TRBJ2-6, with 12 bases lining up with TRBD2. CDR1 and CDR2 (germline): LNHDA, SQIVND (reference sequence). V dropped 5 bases and J dropped 1; count of bases not matched to a gene: 18. There are 22 residues in the CDR3. The CDR3 sequence: CASSYPVWGGTSGPSGANVLTF. The DNA for the CDR3 is TGTGCCAGTAGTTACCCAGTGTGGGGCGGGACTAGCGGGCCTTCTGGGGCCAACGTCCTGACTTTC.

The gene calls are TRBV7-8 and TRBJ2-1; 8 nucleotides agree with TRBD1. This CDR3 region has 11 residues. With V trimmed by 5 bases and J by 13 bases, 4 bases remained unmatched. Germline CDR1 is SGHVS and CDR2 is FQNEAQ. CDR3 in amino acids: CASSKGQGQFF. CDR3 coding DNA: TGTGCCAGCAGCAAAGGACAGGGCCAGTTCTTC.

The CDR3, as DNA: TGTGCCAGCAGCGCCGACAGGAACTATGGCTACACCTTC. Translated, it gives CASSADRNYGYTF. The J gene is TRBJ1-2, the V gene TRBV28, with D perhaps TRBD1 (6 bases). Germline V gene data show CDR1 as MDHEN and CDR2 as SYDVKM. Trimming took 6 bases from V and 2 from J, leaving 10 bases between them. The CDR3 sequence is 13 residues long.

The gene calls are TRBV11-2 and TRBJ2-2; D gene ambiguous. The CDR3 length is 12 residues. Germline V gene data show CDR1 as SGHAT and CDR2 as FQNNGV. Deletions cut 5 bases from V and 6 bases from J, with 7 bases between. CDR3: CASSGSPGELFF. Written as DNA, the CDR3 is TGTGCCAGCAGCGGCAGCCCCGGGGAGCTGTTTTTT.

The J gene is TRBJ2-3, the V gene TRBV7-6, with D possibly being TRBD2 (6 bases). Trimming took off 0 bases at V and 3 bases at J, with 16 bases between the two ends. This CDR3 has 17 residues. Germline V gene lookup returns CDR1 SGHVS and CDR2 FNYEAQ. DNA for the CDR3: TGTGCCAGCAGCTTAGCCGGGTGGGGGGAAAGGACAGATACGCAGTATTTT. It encodes CASSLAGWGERTDTQYF. The full variable domain, completed using reference TRBV7-6 and TRBJ2-3, is GAGVSQSPRYKVTKRGQDVALRCDPISGHVSLYWYRQALGQGPEFLTYFNYEAQQDKSGLPNDRFSAERPEGSISTLTIQRTEQRDSAMYRCASSLAGWGERTDTQYFGPGTRLTVL.

V usage is TRBV7-9 and J usage is TRBJ2-7, with 7 bases fitting TRBD1. Trimming cost V 5 bases and J 7 bases; bases outside gene matches: 14. This CDR3 comprises 15 residues. CDR1 and CDR2 from the germline V gene are SEHNR and FQNEAQ (reference sequence). CDR3 loop: CASSPDRDSRGEQYF. CDR3 DNA sequence: TGTGCCAGCAGCCCGGACCGGGACAGTCGAGGTGAGCAGTACTTC.

CDR3 sequence: CAISVTSGRYNEQFF. CDR3 in DNA: TGTGCCATCAGTGTAACTAGCGGGCGATACAATGAGCAGTTCTTC. V gene TRBV10-3 combines with J gene TRBJ2-1; 9 bases are shared with TRBD2. This CDR3 has 15 residues. V was pared by 4 bases and J by 4 bases, with 5 bases of the junction left unmatched. CDR1 and CDR2 from the germline V gene are ENHRY and SYGVKD.

The rearrangement uses TRBV29-1 and TRBJ2-1; 7 bases agree with TRBD2. The germline V gene has CDR1 SQVTM and CDR2 ANQGSEA. Germline trimming cut 4 bases from V and 7 bases from J; bases unmatched to any gene: 13. The CDR3 runs to 15 residues. CDR3 bases: TGCAGCGTTGCGGGGGGAAGTGGGCGTGGAAATGAGCAGTTCTTC. It codes for CSVAGGSGRGNEQFF.

The chain recombines TRBV9 with TRBJ2-7; no definite D call. Trimming left V 1 base short and J 4 bases short, with 9 bases between. Germline V gene sequence: CDR1 SGDLS, CDR2 YYNGEE. This CDR3 comprises 13 residues. CDR3 sequence (DNA): TGTGCCAGCAGCGTATCCCCCTTTTACGAGCAGTACTTC. Translation gives CASSVSPFYEQYF.

V is TRBV2 and J is TRBJ1-1; D uncertain. The germline V gene encodes CDR1 SNHLY and CDR2 FYNNEI. The CDR3 consists of 14 residues. Between the trimmed V and J ends, which lost 0 bases and 5 bases, there was a span of 10 bases. The CDR3 sequence: CASSEAPAGTEAFF. Written as DNA, the CDR3 is TGTGCCAGCAGTGAAGCCCCGGCGGGGACTGAAGCTTTCTTT.

Details on this clone: In the same sample, other DNA sequences code for this CDR3. The rearrangement links TRBV19 to TRBJ2-7; TRBD1 matches 7 bases. The CDR3 length is 14 residues. Germline CDR1 and CDR2: LNHDA and SQIVND (reference sequence). The V and J ends lost 6 bases and 2 bases, in that order; junction bases with no gene match: 7. In DNA form, the CDR3 reads TGTGCCAGTAGCATGACAGGGTCGGCCTACGAGCAGTACTTC. This translates into CASSMTGSAYEQYF.

Notes on this clone: The sample contains more than one DNA sequence encoding this CDR3. The V call is TRBV6-5, the J call TRBJ2-6; D is undetermined. Per the germline V gene, CDR1 is MNHEY and CDR2 is SVGAGI. Trimming removed 5 bases at V and 1 base at J, with 3 bases between. CDR3 length: 13 residues. The CDR3: CASSLSGANVLTF. CDR3 DNA: TGTGCCAGCAGTCTATCTGGGGCCAACGTCCTGACTTTC.

The gene calls are TRBV2 and TRBJ1-2; perhaps TRBD1 as D (5 bases). The CDR3 contains 15 residues. The V end lost 7 bases, the J end lost 8 bases, and 23 bases lay between the germline ends. The V gene's germline CDR1 is SNHLY and CDR2 FYNNEI. The CDR3, as DNA: TGTGCCAGCATGAACCGTAACAGGCCGCGGGGGGGCTACACCTTC. Translation: CASMNRNRPRGGYTF.

The chain joins TRBV27 to TRBJ2-4; maybe TRBD2 (6 bases). CDR1 MNHEY and CDR2 SMNVEV come from the germline V gene (reference sequence). V was cut by 4 bases and J by 6 bases, with 16 bases left in between. CDR3 length: 15 residues. CDR3 sequence (DNA): TGTGCCAGCAGTTCCCCTATGGCGGGACCAAACATTCAGTACTTC. Its protein is CASSSPMAGPNIQYF.

This clone is a singleton in its sample. The CDR3 loop is CATSKEGQVVNTEAFF. CDR3 nucleotides: TGTGCCACCAGCAAAGAAGGTCAGGTCGTGAACACTGAAGCTTTCTTT. The genes are TRBV15 and TRBJ1-1; D is unclear. Deletions cut 4 bases from V and 0 bases from J, with 15 bases between. CDR3 length: 16 residues. CDR1 is LNHNV and CDR2 is YYDKDF in the germline V gene (reference sequence).

The rearrangement joins TRBV18 to TRBJ1-4, with a weak D call TRBD1 (6 bases). CDR1 and CDR2 from the germline V gene are KGHSH and LQKENI. V lost 3 bases to trimming and J lost 8 bases, with 19 bases between them. The CDR3 runs to 16 residues. The CDR3 DNA is TGTGCCAGCTCACCCCGCGCCTCGGACAGAGGAGAAAAACTGTTTTTT. Its translation is CASSPRASDRGEKLFF.

The V call is TRBV6-5, the J call TRBJ2-7, with TRBD2 matching 7 bases. Germline values: CDR1 MNHEY, CDR2 SVGAGI. Trimming at V came to 5 bases and at J to 4 bases, leaving 11 bases not matched to a gene. The CDR3 sequence is 15 residues long. The CDR3 here is CASSPASGNQYEQYF. DNA for the CDR3: TGTGCCAGCAGTCCCGCTAGCGGAAACCAATACGAGCAGTACTTC.

This chain joins TRBV2 and TRBJ2-7, with no clear D. The CDR3 runs to 12 residues. V was trimmed by 6 bases and J by 5 bases, leaving 11 bases between them. Germline V gene data show CDR1 as SNHLY and CDR2 as FYNNEI. Written as DNA, the CDR3 is TGTGCCAGCAGGGGCGGTCGCCACGAGCAGTACTTC. Amino acid sequence: CASRGGRHEQYF.

V gene TRBV5-1 combines with J gene TRBJ1-2; 11 bases match TRBD1. J was trimmed by 4 bases and V by 2 bases; bases with no gene match: 7. This CDR3 is built from 16 residues. Germline assignment: CDR1 SGHRS and CDR2 YFSETQ. The CDR3 nucleotides are TGCGCCAGCAGCTTCGGACAGGGGGCCATTGCCTATGGCTACACCTTC. It translates to CASSFGQGAIAYGYTF.

The chain uses TRBV7-9 and TRBJ2-1; 10 positions match TRBD1. The V segment lost 4 bases and the J segment 6 bases; nucleotides outside the gene matches: 9. CDR1 is SEHNR, CDR2 FQNEAQ, per germline (reference sequence). The CDR3 contains 16 residues. CDR3 in amino acids: CASSSSPGQGSNEQFF. CDR3 DNA sequence: TGTGCCAGCAGCTCCTCACCGGGACAGGGGTCCAATGAGCAGTTCTTC.